The 30 T cell receptor beta chains presented below share a single source sample, sequenced in a study of T-cell reconstitution after alpha-beta-depleted transplantation in children. For TCRbeta, the library was prepared with unique molecular identifiers. MiXCR, applied by TCRdb to the PCR reads, yields one record per CDR3 protein. The sample lists about 580,000 distinct CDR3 sequences, roughly 23% occurring once. The sample was PBMCs, mostly from graft donor cells, taken 360 days after TCRalphabeta/CD19-depleted stem cell transplant. Receptors originate from a boy under three years old who had a stem cell transplant for acute myeloid leukemia, so the T cells may come from the graft donor.

This clonotype was detected many times. V is TRBV20-1 and J is TRBJ2-3, with D possibly matching TRBD2 (6 bases). V was cut by 3 bases and J by 4 bases, with 11 bases left in between. Looked up from germline, CDR1 is DFQATT and CDR2 is SNEGSKA (reference sequence). The CDR3 is made up of 13 amino acids. The CDR3 loop is CSASRGIADTQYF. The CDR3 nucleotides read TGCAGTGCTAGCCGGGGGATCGCAGATACGCAGTATTTT.

This clonotype was seen more than once but under ten times. V is TRBV7-2 and J is TRBJ2-7, with 8 bases identical to TRBD1. After removal of 2 bases from V and 7 bases from J, the junction contained 4 bases not matched to a gene. The germline CDR1 and CDR2 sequences are SGHTA and FQGNSA. The CDR3 consists of 13 residues. The CDR3, as DNA: TGTGCCAGCAGCTTAACCTGGACAGGGGAGCAGTACTTC. Amino acid sequence: CASSLTWTGEQYF.

Many counts were recorded for this clonotype. J is TRBJ2-1 and V is TRBV7-2; 10 nucleotides agree with TRBD2. Trimming at V came to 7 bases and at J to 2 bases, leaving 2 bases not matched to a gene. Germline V gene sequence: CDR1 SGHTA, CDR2 FQGNSA. This CDR3 comprises 14 residues. The CDR3 sequence: CASTTSGAYNEQFF. CDR3 bases: TGTGCCAGCACAACTAGCGGGGCCTACAATGAGCAGTTCTTC.

This clonotype came up a few times. The chain links TRBV7-2 to TRBJ2-2; a weak D match, TRBD2 (6 bases). The CDR3 spans 14 residues. Trimming removed 1 base at V and 5 bases at J, with 8 bases between. Germline CDR1 reads SGHTA; CDR2 reads FQGNSA. CDR3 bases: TGTGCCAGCAGCTTAGAGGGAGGTACCGGGGAGCTGTTTTTT. This gives the protein CASSLEGGTGELFF.

The V gene is TRBV15, the J gene TRBJ1-5, with a possible D match to TRBD1 (5 bases). Germline loops: CDR1 LNHNV, CDR2 YYDKDF (reference sequence). The CDR3 length is 16 residues. Trimming took off 5 bases at V and 7 bases at J, with 21 bases between the two ends. CDR3 loop: CATSPTISNRGQPQHF. In DNA, the CDR3 is TGTGCCACCAGCCCGACAATCTCCAACCGGGGCCAGCCCCAGCATTTT.

This clonotype was picked up many times. This rearrangement joins TRBV7-9 to TRBJ2-5; D is ambiguous. CDR3 size: 11 residues. With 5 bases removed from V and 7 bases from J, the gap between germline ends came to 8 bases. Germline values: CDR1 SEHNR, CDR2 FQNEAQ (reference sequence). CDR3 amino acids: CASSKEGTQYF. In DNA, the CDR3 is TGTGCCAGCAGCAAGGAAGGGACCCAGTACTTC.

In this sample, this clonotype turned up many times. The V gene is TRBV20-1, the J gene TRBJ2-3; 7 positions match TRBD2. The CDR3 runs 12 residues. V shed 8 bases, J shed 6 bases, and the junction held 8 bases outside the gene matches. CDR1 is DFQATT and CDR2 is SNEGSKA in the germline V gene (reference sequence). CDR3 loop: CSKTSKGDTQYF. The CDR3 DNA follows: TGCAGTAAGACTAGCAAGGGCGATACGCAGTATTTT.

This clonotype was observed a handful of times. V usage is TRBV6-6 and J usage is TRBJ2-3; 8 bases line up with TRBD2. J was trimmed by 5 bases and V by 9 bases; bases with no gene match: 4. The CDR3 length is 12 residues. Germline V gene data show CDR1 as MNHNY and CDR2 as SVGAGI (reference sequence). CDR3 in amino acids: CASGLAKDTQYF. The CDR3 DNA reads as TGTGCCAGTGGACTAGCTAAAGATACGCAGTATTTT.

This clonotype was observed a handful of times. V gene TRBV20-1 combines with J gene TRBJ1-4, with D perhaps matching TRBD1 (5 bases). This CDR3 is 13 amino acids long. In germline, CDR1 is DFQATT, CDR2 SNEGSKA (reference sequence). With 6 bases removed from V and 5 bases from J, the gap between germline ends came to 13 bases. The chain's CDR3 is CSAGRGRNEKLFF. In DNA form, the CDR3 reads TGCAGTGCCGGAAGGGGTCGGAATGAAAAACTGTTTTTT.

The J gene is TRBJ1-2, the V gene TRBV10-1, with 8 bases lining up with TRBD1. Trimming took 2 bases from V and 6 from J; bases not matched to a gene: 5. Looked up from germline, CDR1 is WNHNN and CDR2 is SYGVQD (reference sequence). CDR3 length: 14 residues. The CDR3 bases are TGCGCCAGCAGTGAGATTGGACAGGGAGATGGCTACACCTTC. It yields the protein CASSEIGQGDGYTF.

The chain joins TRBV29-1 to TRBJ2-2; tentatively, D is TRBD1 (6 bases). V was pared by 6 bases and J by 1 base, with 9 bases between. The CDR3 totals 13 residues. Germline CDR1 and CDR2: SQVTM and ANQGSEA. The CDR3 loop is CSVGQRNTGELFF. The CDR3 nucleotides are TGCAGCGTCGGACAGCGGAACACCGGGGAGCTGTTTTTT.

The CDR3 nucleotides are TGCAGTGCTAGAGATGGGTGGGGAATCCAAGAGACCCAGTACTTC. Amino acid sequence: CSARDGWGIQETQYF. This rearrangement joins TRBV20-1 to TRBJ2-5; D call uncertain. This CDR3 contains 15 residues. Trimming took 0 bases from V and 1 from J, leaving 12 bases between them. Germline V lookup: CDR1 DFQATT, CDR2 SNEGSKA (reference sequence).

This clonotype was seen ten or more times. This chain joins TRBV7-9 and TRBJ2-3; 9 bases align to TRBD1. Germline V gives CDR1 SEHNR, CDR2 FQNEAQ (reference sequence). The CDR3 extends over 16 amino acids. V was pared by 1 base and J by 3 bases, with 5 bases of the junction left unmatched. The CDR3 DNA reads as TGTGCCAGCAGCTTAGACTACAGGGGGCGTACAGATACGCAGTATTTT. Residues: CASSLDYRGRTDTQYF.

A few counts support this clonotype. The chain recombines TRBV7-8 with TRBJ2-7; D is perhaps TRBD2 (6 bases). The germline CDR1 and CDR2 sequences are SGHVS and FQNEAQ. The CDR3 spans 14 residues. Trimming pared 4 bases from V and 5 bases from J, leaving 15 bases between. The CDR3 DNA sequence: TGTGCCAGCAGCTCCATAAGGACGGGGGACGAGCAGTACTTC. This gives the protein CASSSIRTGDEQYF. Combining the CDR3 with reference TRBV7-8 and TRBJ2-7 gives the whole variable domain GAGVSQSPRYKVAKRGQDVALRCDPISGHVSLFWYQQALGQGPEFLTYFQNEAQLDKSGLPSDRFFAERPEGSVSTLKIQRTQQEDSAVYLCASSSIRTGDEQYFGPGTRLTVT.

V is TRBV20-1 and J is TRBJ2-4; D unclear. Germline loops: CDR1 DFQATT, CDR2 SNEGSKA (reference sequence). V lost 1 base and J 1 base, leaving 11 bases between the germline ends. The CDR3 is 15 amino acids. The CDR3: CSARGVRGAKNIQYF. CDR3 DNA sequence: TGCAGTGCTAGAGGGGTCCGTGGGGCCAAAAACATTCAGTACTTC.

In this sample, this clonotype turned up many times. The V and J genes are TRBV12-3 or TRBV12-4 and TRBJ1-2; TRBD1 matches 8 bases. Unmatched junction bases numbered 7, after V lost 5 bases and J lost 8 bases. The CDR3 has 13 amino acids. The CDR3 reads CASSLGQGGGYTF. DNA for the CDR3: TGTGCCAGCAGTCTCGGACAGGGAGGCGGCTACACCTTC.

The V gene is TRBV12-3 or TRBV12-4, the J gene TRBJ2-1; TRBD2 is a possible D gene (7 bases). V lost 7 bases to trimming and J lost 6 bases, with 19 bases between them. The CDR3 length is 15 residues. In nucleotides, the CDR3 is TGTGCCAGCACCCTGGGGGGGGGGCCGGTCAATGAGCAGTTCTTC. Amino acids: CASTLGGGPVNEQFF.

The CDR3 nucleotides are TGCGCCAGCAGCTTCGACGGATCTAATTCACCCCTCCACTTT. It yields the protein CASSFDGSNSPLHF. V usage is TRBV5-1 and J usage is TRBJ1-6; D is ambiguous. V gave up 2 bases and J gave up 6 bases, with 9 bases separating them. CDR1 and CDR2 from the germline V gene are SGHRS and YFSETQ. This CDR3 has 14 amino acids.

Here the CDR3 DNA reads TGTGCCAGCAGCTACGCCGGGGGAAACACCATATATTTT. This translates into CASSYAGGNTIYF. This chain connects TRBV7-2 to TRBJ1-3, with D unresolved. Germline V gene data show CDR1 as SGHTA and CDR2 as FQGNSA. The CDR3 extends over 13 amino acids. The ends were cut back, 4 bases at V and 4 bases at J, with 8 bases in the middle.

This clonotype has a handful of counts. The rearrangement uses TRBV13 and TRBJ2-7; D is possibly TRBD2 (7 bases). V shed 4 bases and J shed 0 bases, with 16 bases lying between them. The length of the CDR3 is 16 residues. Germline CDR1 PRHDT, CDR2 FYEKMQ (reference sequence). CDR3 in DNA: TGTGCCAGCAGCTCCGAGGGGGGGTTATACTCCTACGAGCAGTACTTC. Translation: CASSSEGGLYSYEQYF. The whole variable domain, remainder taken from reference TRBV13 and TRBJ2-7, is AAGVIQSPRHLIKEKRETATLKCYPIPRHDTVYWYQQGPGQDPQFLISFYEKMQSDKGSIPDRFSAQQFSDYHSELNMSSLELGDSALYFCASSSEGGLYSYEQYFGPGTRLTVT.

There are a few counts of this clonotype. This chain uses TRBV27 with TRBJ2-1; D might be TRBD1 (6 bases). This CDR3 comprises 13 residues. Germline-derived CDR1 and CDR2 are MNHEY and SMNVEV (reference sequence). Trimming took 1 base from V and 9 from J, leaving 10 bases between them. The CDR3 sequence is CASSLFGQREQFF. As DNA, the CDR3 is TGTGCCAGCAGTTTATTTGGACAGCGTGAGCAGTTCTTC.

This clonotype came up many times. The CDR3 nucleotides read TGTGCCAGCAGCGCGACAGTGAGAACTAATGAAAAACTGTTTTTT. It codes for CASSATVRTNEKLFF. This chain uses TRBV7-9 with TRBJ1-4, with a possible D match to TRBD1 (5 bases). Trimming stripped 5 bases from V and 1 base from J, with 11 bases between. The CDR3 sequence is 15 residues long. Germline CDR1 reads SEHNR; CDR2 reads FQNEAQ (reference sequence).

This chain uses TRBV20-1 with TRBJ1-1; no clear D gene. The germline V and J ends were trimmed by 3 bases and 2 bases, with 10 bases remaining between them. Germline V gene sequence: CDR1 DFQATT, CDR2 SNEGSKA (reference sequence). The CDR3 loop spans 13 amino acids. The CDR3 DNA reads TGCAGTGCTAGGGTTCGGGTTAACACTGAAGCTTTCTTT. Translating gives CSARVRVNTEAFF.

This clonotype has a count of ten or more. The J gene is TRBJ2-1, the V gene TRBV12-3 or TRBV12-4; TRBD2 aligns across 7 bases. Losses at the gene ends were 3 bases for V and 6 bases for J; bases not matched to a gene: 2. The CDR3 contains 13 residues. DNA of the CDR3: TGTGCCAGCAGTTTCGAGCGGGGCAATGAGCAGTTCTTC. Translation: CASSFERGNEQFF.

This clonotype was detected a few times. V and J are TRBV12-3 or TRBV12-4 and TRBJ2-1; possibly TRBD1 for D (5 bases). The length of the CDR3 is 11 residues. The ends were cut back, 8 bases at V and 4 bases at J, with 6 bases in the middle. Here the CDR3 reads CASQGYNEQFF. The CDR3 DNA sequence: TGTGCCAGCCAGGGTTACAATGAGCAGTTCTTC.

The chain combines TRBV7-9 with TRBJ1-1; tentatively, D is TRBD1 (6 bases). This CDR3 has 15 amino acids. The V gene's germline CDR1 is SEHNR and CDR2 FQNEAQ (reference sequence). Deletions cut 1 base from V and 0 bases from J, with 9 bases between. The CDR3 sequence is CASSLEGGLNTEAFF. The CDR3 nucleotides are TGTGCCAGCAGCTTAGAAGGGGGACTGAACACTGAAGCTTTCTTT.

This clonotype has ten or more counts. The rearrangement links TRBV7-9 to TRBJ2-7; 8 positions match TRBD1. The CDR3 runs 13 residues. The trim removed 2 bases at V and 6 bases at J, leaving 3 bases unmatched. Germline V gene sequence: CDR1 SEHNR, CDR2 FQNEAQ (reference sequence). The CDR3 bases are TGTGCCAGCAGCTTATTCGACAGGGGCGAGCAGTACTTC. Translating it yields CASSLFDRGEQYF.

This clonotype was detected ten times or more. The chain recombines TRBV18 with TRBJ2-2; 9 bases align to TRBD1. The CDR3 is 14 amino acids. V shed 6 bases, J shed 2 bases, and the junction held 1 base outside the gene matches. CDR1 is KGHSH and CDR2 is LQKENI in the germline V gene. Here the CDR3 reads CASSGQGNTGELFF. In DNA, the CDR3 is TGTGCCAGCTCGGGACAGGGAAACACCGGGGAGCTGTTTTTT.

This clonotype was seen more than once but under ten times. This chain joins TRBV6-1 and TRBJ1-1, with D possibly TRBD1 on 5 matching bases. The CDR3 consists of 13 residues. V shed 0 bases and J shed 8 bases, with 10 bases lying between them. The germline V gene encodes CDR1 MNHNS and CDR2 SASEGT. The CDR3 bases are TGTGCCAGCAGTGAAGCGCGGGGCGAGGAAGCTTTCTTT. Translation: CASSEARGEEAFF.

The chain has TRBV20-1 and TRBJ2-3; 11 positions match TRBD2. CDR1 and CDR2 (germline): DFQATT, SNEGSKA (reference sequence). J lost 6 bases, V lost 6 bases, and 14 bases had no gene match. This CDR3 comprises 16 residues. CDR3 loop: CSADLTSGAPRDTQYF. CDR3 sequence (DNA): TGCAGTGCGGACCTGACTAGCGGGGCCCCCCGGGATACGCAGTATTTT.